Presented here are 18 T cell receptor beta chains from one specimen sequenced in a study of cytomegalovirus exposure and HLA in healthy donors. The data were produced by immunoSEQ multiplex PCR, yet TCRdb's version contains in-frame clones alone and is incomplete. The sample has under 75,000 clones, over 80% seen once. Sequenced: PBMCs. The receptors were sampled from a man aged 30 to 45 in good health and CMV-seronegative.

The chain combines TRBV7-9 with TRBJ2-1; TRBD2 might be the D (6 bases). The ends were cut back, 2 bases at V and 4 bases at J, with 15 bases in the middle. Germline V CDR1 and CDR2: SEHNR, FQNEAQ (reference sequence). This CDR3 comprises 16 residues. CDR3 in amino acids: CASSLPWVAEYNEQFF. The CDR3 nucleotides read TGTGCCAGCAGCTTACCGTGGGTAGCGGAATACAATGAGCAGTTCTTC.

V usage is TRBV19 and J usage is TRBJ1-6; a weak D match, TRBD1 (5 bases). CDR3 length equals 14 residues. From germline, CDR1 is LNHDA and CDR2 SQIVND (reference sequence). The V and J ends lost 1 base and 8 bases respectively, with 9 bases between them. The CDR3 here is CASSIGLGDSPLHF. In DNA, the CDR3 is TGTGCCAGTAGTATAGGATTAGGGGATTCACCCCTCCACTTT. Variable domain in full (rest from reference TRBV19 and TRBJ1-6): DGGITQSPKYLFRKEGQNVTLSCEQNLNHDAMYWYRQDPGQGLRLIYYSQIVNDFQKGDIAEGYSVSREKKESFPLTVTSAQKNPTAFYLCASSIGLGDSPLHFGNGTRLTVT.

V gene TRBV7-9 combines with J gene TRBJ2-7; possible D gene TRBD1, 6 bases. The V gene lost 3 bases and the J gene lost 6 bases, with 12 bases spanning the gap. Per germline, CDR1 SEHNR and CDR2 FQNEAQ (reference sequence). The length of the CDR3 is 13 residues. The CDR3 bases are TGTGCCAGCAGCTTTGGGCAGGGGAGCGAGCAGTACTTC. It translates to CASSFGQGSEQYF.

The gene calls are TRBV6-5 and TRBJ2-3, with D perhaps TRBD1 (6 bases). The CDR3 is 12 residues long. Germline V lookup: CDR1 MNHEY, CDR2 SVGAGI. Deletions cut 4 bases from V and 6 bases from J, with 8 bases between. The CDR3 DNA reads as TGTGCCAGCAGTTCCCAGGGGGATACGCAGTATTTT. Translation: CASSSQGDTQYF.

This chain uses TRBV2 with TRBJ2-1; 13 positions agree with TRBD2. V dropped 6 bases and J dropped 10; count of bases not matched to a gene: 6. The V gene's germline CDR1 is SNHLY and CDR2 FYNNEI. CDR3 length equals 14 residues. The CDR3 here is CASRGTSGREEQFF. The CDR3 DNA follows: TGTGCCAGCAGAGGTACTAGCGGGAGGGAGGAGCAGTTCTTC. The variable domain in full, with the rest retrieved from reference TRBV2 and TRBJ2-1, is EPEVTQTPSHQVTQMGQEVILRCVPISNHLYFYWYRQILGQKVEFLVSFYNNEISEKSEIFDDQFSVERPDGSNFTLKIRSTKLEDSAMYFCASRGTSGREEQFFGPGTRLTVL.

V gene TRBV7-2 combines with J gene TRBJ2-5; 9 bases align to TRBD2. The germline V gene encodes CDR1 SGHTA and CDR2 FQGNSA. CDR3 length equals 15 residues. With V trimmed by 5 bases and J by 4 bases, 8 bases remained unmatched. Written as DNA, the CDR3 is TGTGCCAGCAGCCCCGGGTTGCGGGGGGGAGAGACCCAGTACTTC. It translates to CASSPGLRGGETQYF.

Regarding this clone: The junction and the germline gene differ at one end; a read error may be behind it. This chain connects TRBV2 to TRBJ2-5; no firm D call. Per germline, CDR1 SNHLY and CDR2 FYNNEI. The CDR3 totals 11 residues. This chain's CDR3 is CAGSFSETQYF. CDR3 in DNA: TGTGCCGGCAGCTTTTCCGAGACCCAGTACTTC. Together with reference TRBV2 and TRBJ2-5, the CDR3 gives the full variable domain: EPEVTQTPSHQVTQMGQEVILRCVPISNHLYFYWYRQILGQKVEFLVSFYNNEISEKSEIFDDQFSVERPDGSNFTLKIRSTKLEDSAMYFCAGSFSETQYFGPGTRLLVL.

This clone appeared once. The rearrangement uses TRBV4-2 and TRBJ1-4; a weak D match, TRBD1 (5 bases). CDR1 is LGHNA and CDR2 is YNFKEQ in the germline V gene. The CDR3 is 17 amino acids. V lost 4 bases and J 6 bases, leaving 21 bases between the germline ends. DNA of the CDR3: TGTGCCAGCAGCCCACCCCTCGCGGGGGGTAAACATGAAAAACTGTTTTTT. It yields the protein CASSPPLAGGKHEKLFF.

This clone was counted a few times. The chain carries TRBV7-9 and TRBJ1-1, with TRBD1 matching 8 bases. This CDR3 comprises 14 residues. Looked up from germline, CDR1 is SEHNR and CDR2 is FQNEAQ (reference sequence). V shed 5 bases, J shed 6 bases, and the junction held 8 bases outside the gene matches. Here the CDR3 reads CASSDPDRAPEAFF. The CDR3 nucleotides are TGTGCCAGCAGCGACCCGGACAGGGCTCCTGAAGCTTTCTTT.

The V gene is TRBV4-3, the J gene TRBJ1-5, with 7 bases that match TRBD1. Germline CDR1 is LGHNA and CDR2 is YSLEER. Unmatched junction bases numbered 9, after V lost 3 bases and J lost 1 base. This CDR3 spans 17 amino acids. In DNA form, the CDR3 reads TGCGCCAGCAGCCAGGACTCAGGGGGTCAGAGCAATCAGCCCCAGCATTTT. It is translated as CASSQDSGGQSNQPQHF.

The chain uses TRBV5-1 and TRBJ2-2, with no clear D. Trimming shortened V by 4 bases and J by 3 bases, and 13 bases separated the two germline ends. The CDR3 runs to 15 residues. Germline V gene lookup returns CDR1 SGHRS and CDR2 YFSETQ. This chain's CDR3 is CASSPTVSDTGELFF. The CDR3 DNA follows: TGCGCCAGCAGCCCTACCGTATCGGACACCGGGGAGCTGTTTTTT.

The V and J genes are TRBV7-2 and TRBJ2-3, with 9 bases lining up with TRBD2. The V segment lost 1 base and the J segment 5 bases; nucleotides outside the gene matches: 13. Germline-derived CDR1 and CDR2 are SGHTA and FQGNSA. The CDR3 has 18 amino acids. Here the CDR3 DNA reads TGTGCCAGCAGCTTAGTGTATTCGGGCGGGGGGGCGGAAGATACGCAGTATTTT. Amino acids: CASSLVYSGGGAEDTQYF.

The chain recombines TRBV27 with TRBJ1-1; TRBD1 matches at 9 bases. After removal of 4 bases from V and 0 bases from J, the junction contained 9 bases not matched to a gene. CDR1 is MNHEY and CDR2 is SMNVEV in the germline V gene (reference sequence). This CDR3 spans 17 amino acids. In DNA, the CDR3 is TGTGCCAGCAGTTCCGGGACAGGGATATCCATGAACACTGAAGCTTTCTTT. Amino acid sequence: CASSSGTGISMNTEAFF.

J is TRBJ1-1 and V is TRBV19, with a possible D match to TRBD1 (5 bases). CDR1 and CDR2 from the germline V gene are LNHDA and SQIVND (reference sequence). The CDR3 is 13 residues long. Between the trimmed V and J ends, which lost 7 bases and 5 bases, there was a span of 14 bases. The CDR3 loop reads CASKGPGETEAFF. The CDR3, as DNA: TGTGCCAGTAAAGGACCGGGGGAAACTGAAGCTTTCTTT. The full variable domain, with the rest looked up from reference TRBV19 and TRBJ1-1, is DGGITQSPKYLFRKEGQNVTLSCEQNLNHDAMYWYRQDPGQGLRLIYYSQIVNDFQKGDIAEGYSVSREKKESFPLTVTSAQKNPTAFYLCASKGPGETEAFFGQGTRLTVV.

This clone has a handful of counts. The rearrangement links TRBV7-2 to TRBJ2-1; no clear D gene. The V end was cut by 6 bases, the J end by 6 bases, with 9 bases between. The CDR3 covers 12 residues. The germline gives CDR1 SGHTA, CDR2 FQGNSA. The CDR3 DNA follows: TGTGCCAGCAGGTCCTACGGCAATGAGCAGTTCTTC. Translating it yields CASRSYGNEQFF.

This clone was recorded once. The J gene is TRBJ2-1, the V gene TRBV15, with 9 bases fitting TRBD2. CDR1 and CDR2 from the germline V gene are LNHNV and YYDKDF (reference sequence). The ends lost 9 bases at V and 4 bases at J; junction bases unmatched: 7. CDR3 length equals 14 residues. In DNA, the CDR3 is TGTGCCACGAAGGGGCGGGAGGGTTACAATGAGCAGTTCTTC. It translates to CATKGREGYNEQFF.

CDR3 bases: TGCGCCAGCAGCTATACAGGGGTAGATGAAAAACTGTTTTTT. Translating it yields CASSYTGVDEKLFF. The V gene is TRBV5-1, the J gene TRBJ1-4; TRBD1 agrees at 7 bases. Per germline, CDR1 SGHRS and CDR2 YFSETQ. The CDR3 is 14 amino acids. V shed 3 bases and J 6 bases; nucleotides not matched to a gene: 5.

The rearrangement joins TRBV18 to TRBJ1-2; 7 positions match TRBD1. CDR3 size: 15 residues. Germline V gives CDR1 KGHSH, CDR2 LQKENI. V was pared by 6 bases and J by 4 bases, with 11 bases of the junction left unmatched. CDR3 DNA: TGTGCCAGCTCCCAAGACAGGGCGGGAGGCTATGGCTACACCTTC. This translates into CASSQDRAGGYGYTF.